The 5 T cell receptor beta chains given below trace back to one sample, sequenced in a study of blood T cell repertoires in COVID-19 (dated by TCRdb to the early 2020s). Receptors were amplified or captured by the immunoSEQ multiplex PCR assay. The clones in this table, taken by TCRdb from immuneACCESS, are in-frame only. Not every clone is retained; where verified, under half of the shortfall comes from an unresolved V gene, and the cause of the rest is unknown. Within this sample are some 140,000 clones, with less than 90% of them counted one time only. About 5.5% of the sample is in the top ten clones. Input material: PBMCs or T cells enriched from blood (not recorded which). The receptor set was obtained from a man aged 35 to 55 with acute COVID-19.

V gene TRBV7-2 combines with J gene TRBJ1-6, with TRBD1 matching over 9 bases. The CDR3 consists of 15 residues. CDR1 and CDR2 (germline): SGHTA, FQGNSA. The ends lost 1 base at V and 7 bases at J; junction bases unmatched: 2. The CDR3 DNA reads as TGTGCCAGCAGCTTAGGACAGGGGGGAAATTCACCCCTCCACTTT. Translation: CASSLGQGGNSPLHF.

This clone was found a few times. The rearrangement joins TRBV7-2 to TRBJ1-5; D is undetermined. Trimming pared 5 bases from V and 0 bases from J, leaving 17 bases between. Germline V gene lookup returns CDR1 SGHTA and CDR2 FQGNSA. The CDR3 has 17 residues. CDR3 in amino acids: CASSLVSVAYSNQPQHF. CDR3 nucleotides: TGTGCCAGCAGCCTTGTGTCCGTAGCGTATAGCAATCAGCCCCAGCATTTT.

The gene calls are TRBV5-1 and TRBJ2-1; TRBD2 is a possible D gene (6 bases). The CDR3 contains 16 residues. With 0 bases removed from V and 1 base from J, the gap between germline ends came to 11 bases. The germline gives CDR1 SGHRS, CDR2 YFSETQ. The CDR3 DNA follows: TGCGCCAGCAGCTTGGAGGGCGGGGCATCCTACAATGAGCAGTTCTTC. Translated, it gives CASSLEGGASYNEQFF.

The rearrangement links TRBV6-4 to TRBJ1-2; D not certain. V gave up 4 bases and J gave up 5 bases, with 14 bases separating them. The CDR3 runs to 14 residues. Germline values: CDR1 MRHNA, CDR2 SNTAGT. The CDR3 loop reads CASSVSGDTYGYTF. CDR3 nucleotides: TGTGCCAGCAGTGTCTCGGGTGACACTTATGGCTACACCTTC.

This chain connects TRBV27 to TRBJ2-7; TRBD2 might be the D (6 bases). This CDR3 has 14 amino acids. Germline CDR1 MNHEY, CDR2 SMNVEV (reference sequence). Trimming pared 3 bases from V and 3 bases from J, leaving 12 bases between. The CDR3 reads CASSFSRGNYEQYF. Here the CDR3 DNA reads TGTGCCAGCAGTTTCAGTCGCGGGAACTACGAGCAGTACTTC.